The clone carrying this T cell receptor (beta chain) turned up a few times. Its target is not known. This record comes from a study of blood T cells in healthy people across ages. With a J-beta primer mix and a sample-barcoded 5' primer, a second PCR ran about 6 to 11 cycles. Sequencing of every sample gave 3 million or more CDR3-containing paired-end reads. TCRdb passed the 5' RACE reads through MiXCR, listing each CDR3 protein once. In the table there are some 1.1 million distinct CDR3 sequences, 35% to 40% of which are singletons. General observations from the study: A roughly linear fall in TCR beta diversity per million T cells was seen with increasing age.

What was sequenced was blood. This TCR was sampled from a man aged 18 to 35 in good health.

The CDR3: CASSYSAGGELFF. DNA for the CDR3: TGTGCCAGCAGTTACTCCGCGGGCGGGGAGCTGTTTTTT. This chain uses TRBV6-5 with TRBJ2-2, with a tentative D call TRBD2 (5 bases). V shed 0 bases and J shed 7 bases, with 6 bases lying between them. The germline gives CDR1 MNHEY, CDR2 SVGAGI. The CDR3 runs 13 residues.